Listed below are T cell receptor beta chains from one sample, sequenced in a study of T cell repertoires in cytomegalovirus infection. TCRdb called the reads again in MiXCR, with one record for every CDR3 protein. Among roughly 630,000 distinct CDR3 sequences listed, about 24% were seen once. Sequenced sample: CD8+ T cells from PBMCs. The receptors come from a human donor in good health (CMV status not recorded). Some clones in this sample may be carry-over from other donors' samples. Both conserved end residues are part of each CDR3. The D gene is left open where the match is weak. Part of the rows lack a size; the others show once, few, many or a class for expanded clones.

D gene	V gene	J gene	clone size	CDR3 protein	CDR3 DNA
-	TRBV7-8	TRBJ1-5	many	CASSFGSQPQHF	TGTGCCAGCAGCTTTGGATCCCAGCCCCAGCATTTT
-	TRBV19	TRBJ1-2	-	CASSIDGTNYGYTF	TGTGCCAGTAGTATCGACGGGACAAACTATGGCTACACCTTC
-	TRBV12-3/TRBV12-4	TRBJ1-1	-	CASSLGAGKAFF	TGTGCCAGCAGTTTAGGGGCAGGGAAAGCTTTCTTT
-	TRBV7-9	TRBJ1-4	-	CASSLPLLRVERSEKLFF	TGTGCCAGCAGCTTACCCCTTCTGAGGGTTGAACGCAGTGAAAAACTGTTTTTT
-	TRBV10-3	TRBJ2-2	few	CAISESMGTGELFF	TGTGCCATCAGTGAGTCGATGGGGACCGGGGAGCTGTTTTTT
TRBD2	TRBV6-1	TRBJ2-1	-	CASELRRGGVSYNEQFF	TGTGCCTCGGAGTTACGGCGGGGGGGGGTTTCCTACAATGAGCAGTTCTTC
-	TRBV7-2	TRBJ2-5	-	CASSLVTGSQETQYF	TGTGCCAGCAGCTTAGTCACGGGAAGCCAAGAGACCCAGTACTTC
-	TRBV4-1	TRBJ2-7	-	CASSHYLRDRDPYEQYF	TGCGCCAGCAGCCACTACCTCCGGGACCGGGACCCCTACGAGCAGTACTTC
-	TRBV7-3	TRBJ2-5	-	CASSRRTQETQYF	TGTGCCAGCAGCCGTCGGACTCAAGAGACCCAGTACTTC
TRBD1	TRBV5-5	TRBJ2-3	once	CASIYRDRRTDTQYF	TGTGCCAGCATCTACCGGGACAGGCGCACAGATACGCAGTATTTT
TRBD1	TRBV5-1	TRBJ2-1	-	CASSPVGQDYNEQFF	TGCGCCAGCAGCCCAGTGGGACAGGACTACAATGAGCAGTTCTTC
-	TRBV6-6	TRBJ2-1	-	CASSYVRGSYNEQFF	TGTGCCAGCAGTTACGTTCGGGGGTCCTACAATGAGCAGTTCTTC
-	TRBV19	TRBJ1-2	few	CASRPGVLNYGYTF	TGTGCCAGTAGGCCGGGGGTCTTGAACTATGGCTACACCTTC
-	TRBV7-6	TRBJ2-5	-	CANSGGIQETQYF	TGTGCCAACAGCGGCGGCATCCAAGAGACCCAGTACTTC
TRBD2	TRBV28	TRBJ2-1	few	CASSFGGGQRNEQFF	TGTGCCAGCAGTTTCGGGGGGGGGCAGCGGAATGAGCAGTTCTTC
TRBD2	TRBV11-3	TRBJ2-1	-	CASSQRGTSGGGDEQFF	TGTGCCAGCAGCCAACGGGGGACTAGCGGGGGGGGAGATGAGCAGTTCTTC
-	TRBV29-1	TRBJ1-1	-	CSVEDGYEGRTEAFF	TGCAGCGTTGAAGATGGCTACGAGGGAAGAACTGAAGCTTTCTTT
TRBD1	TRBV7-6	TRBJ1-2	many	CASSLDAGGYGYTF	TGTGCCAGCAGCTTAGATGCAGGGGGCTATGGCTACACCTTC
-	TRBV5-1	TRBJ1-3	few	CASSKGIYGNTIYF	TGCGCCAGCAGCAAGGGGATTTATGGAAACACCATATATTTT
-	TRBV19	TRBJ2-1	few	CASSIDGAGYNEQFF	TGTGCCAGTAGTATAGATGGGGCAGGCTACAATGAGCAGTTCTTC
-	TRBV7-6	TRBJ2-5	many	CASSSDRRGRGTQYF	TGTGCCAGCAGCTCCGACAGGAGGGGGCGCGGGACCCAGTACTTC
-	TRBV20-1	TRBJ2-6	-	CSAFYSDSGANVLTF	TGCAGTGCTTTCTACAGTGACTCTGGGGCCAACGTCCTGACTTTC
-	TRBV28	TRBJ1-1	-	CASSLGGGEDSEAFF	TGTGCCAGCAGTTTAGGGGGGGGAGAGGACTCTGAAGCTTTCTTT